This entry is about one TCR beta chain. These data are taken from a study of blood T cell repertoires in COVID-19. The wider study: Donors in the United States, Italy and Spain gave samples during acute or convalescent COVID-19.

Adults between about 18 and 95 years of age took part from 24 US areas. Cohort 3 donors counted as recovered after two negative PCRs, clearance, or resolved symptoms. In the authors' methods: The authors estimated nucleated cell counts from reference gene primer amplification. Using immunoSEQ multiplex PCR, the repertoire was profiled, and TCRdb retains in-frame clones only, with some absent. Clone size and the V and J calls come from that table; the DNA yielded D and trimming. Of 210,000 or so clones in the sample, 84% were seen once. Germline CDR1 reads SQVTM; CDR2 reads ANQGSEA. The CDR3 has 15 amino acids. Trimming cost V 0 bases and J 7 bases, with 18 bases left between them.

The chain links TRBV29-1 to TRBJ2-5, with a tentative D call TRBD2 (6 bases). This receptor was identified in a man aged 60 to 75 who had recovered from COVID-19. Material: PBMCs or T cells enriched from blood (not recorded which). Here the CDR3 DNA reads TGCAGCGTTGAAGACAGGGACTCGATAAGGGGGACCCAGTACTTC. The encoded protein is CSVEDRDSIRGTQYF.